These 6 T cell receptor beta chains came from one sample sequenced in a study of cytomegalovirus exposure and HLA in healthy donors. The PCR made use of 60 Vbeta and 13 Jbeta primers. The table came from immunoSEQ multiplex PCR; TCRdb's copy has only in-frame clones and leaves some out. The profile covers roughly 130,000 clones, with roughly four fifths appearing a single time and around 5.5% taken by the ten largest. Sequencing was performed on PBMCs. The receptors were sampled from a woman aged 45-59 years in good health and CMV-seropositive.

The DNA of the CDR3 is TGTGCCAGCAGCTTTGGACTTTCGAGGGATCAGCCCCAGCATTTT. Protein: CASSFGLSRDQPQHF. The rearrangement uses TRBV5-6 and TRBJ1-5; unclear D gene. The germline V gene encodes CDR1 SGHDT and CDR2 YYEEEE. The V gene lost 2 bases and the J gene lost 5 bases, with 14 bases spanning the gap. The CDR3 totals 15 residues. The whole variable domain, filled in from reference TRBV5-6 and TRBJ1-5, reads DAGVTQSPTHLIKTRGQQVTLRCSPKSGHDTVSWYQQALGQGPQFIFQYYEEEERQRGNFPDRFSGHQFPNYSSELNVNALLLGDSALYLCASSFGLSRDQPQHFGDGTRLSIL.

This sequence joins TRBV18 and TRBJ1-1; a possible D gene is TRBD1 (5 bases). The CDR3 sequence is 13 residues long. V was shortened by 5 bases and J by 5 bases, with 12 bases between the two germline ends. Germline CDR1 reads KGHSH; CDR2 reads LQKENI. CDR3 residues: CASSTAEGTEAFF. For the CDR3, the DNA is TGTGCCAGCTCAACGGCGGAGGGGACTGAAGCTTTCTTT.

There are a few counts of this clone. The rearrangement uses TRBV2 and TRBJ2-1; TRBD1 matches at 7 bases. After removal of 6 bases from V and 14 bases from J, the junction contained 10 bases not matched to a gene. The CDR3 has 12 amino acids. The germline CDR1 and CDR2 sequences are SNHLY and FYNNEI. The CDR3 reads CASRGDDRVEFF. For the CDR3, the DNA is TGTGCCAGCAGGGGAGATGACAGGGTGGAGTTCTTC.

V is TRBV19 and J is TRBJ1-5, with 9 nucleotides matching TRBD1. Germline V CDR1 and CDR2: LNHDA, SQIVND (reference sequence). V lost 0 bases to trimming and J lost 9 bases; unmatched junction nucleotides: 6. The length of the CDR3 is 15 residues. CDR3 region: CASSIETGGIGPQHF. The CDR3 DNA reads TGTGCCAGTAGTATAGAAACAGGGGGCATTGGGCCCCAGCATTTT.

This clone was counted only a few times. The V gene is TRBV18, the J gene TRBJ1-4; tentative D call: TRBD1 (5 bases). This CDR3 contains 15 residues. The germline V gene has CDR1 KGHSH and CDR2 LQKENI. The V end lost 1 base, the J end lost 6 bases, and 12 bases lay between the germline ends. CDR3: CASSPQGRGYEKLFF. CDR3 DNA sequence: TGTGCCAGCTCACCACAAGGGCGGGGGTATGAAAAACTGTTTTTT. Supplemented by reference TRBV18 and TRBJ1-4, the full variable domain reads NAGVMQNPRHLVRRRGQEARLRCSPMKGHSHVYWYRQLPEEGLKFMVYLQKENIIDESGMPKERFSAEFPKEGPSILRIQQVVRGDSAAYFCASSPQGRGYEKLFFGSGTQLSVL.

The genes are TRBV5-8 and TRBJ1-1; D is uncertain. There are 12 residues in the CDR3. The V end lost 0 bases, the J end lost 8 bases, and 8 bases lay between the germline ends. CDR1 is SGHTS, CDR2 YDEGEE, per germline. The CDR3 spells CASSLVPLEAFF. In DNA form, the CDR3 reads TGTGCCAGCAGCTTGGTCCCCCTAGAAGCTTTCTTT.